This TCR beta chain appears in the sequencing data of a study of CD8 T cells in Susac syndrome. This CDR3 comprises 16 residues. From germline, CDR1 is SEHNR and CDR2 FQNEAQ (reference sequence). V dropped 5 bases and J dropped 5; count of bases not matched to a gene: 10. RNA was extracted with the RNeasy kit, and a quantity of about 0.45 to 1 ug was reverse transcribed using random hexamers. TCRdb recomputed calls from the immunoSEQ multiplex PCR reads with MiXCR, one row per CDR3 protein. The data contain 75,000 to 80,000 distinct CDR3 sequences, roughly 95% of them singletons. The TCR sequence derives from a human donor with Susac syndrome. The gene calls are TRBV7-9 and TRBJ2-3, with 10 bases identical to TRBD1. The sequencing sample was made of CD8+ T cells from PBMCs. CDR3 sequence reads: CASSGGQGGMLDTQYF. In nucleotides, the CDR3 is TGTGCCAGCAGCGGTGGACAGGGGGGAATGTTAGATACGCAGTATTTT.